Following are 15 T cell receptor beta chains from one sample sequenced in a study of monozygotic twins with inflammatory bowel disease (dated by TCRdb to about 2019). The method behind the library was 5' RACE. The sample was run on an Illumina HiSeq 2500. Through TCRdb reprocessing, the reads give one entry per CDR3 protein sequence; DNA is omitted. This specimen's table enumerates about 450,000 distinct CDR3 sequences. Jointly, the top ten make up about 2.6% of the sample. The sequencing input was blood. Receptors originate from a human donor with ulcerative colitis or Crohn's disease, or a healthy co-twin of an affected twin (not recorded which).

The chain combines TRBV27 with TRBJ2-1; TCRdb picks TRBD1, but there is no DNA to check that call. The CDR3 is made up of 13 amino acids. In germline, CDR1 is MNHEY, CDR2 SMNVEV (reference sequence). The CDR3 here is CAALGTQGNEQFF.

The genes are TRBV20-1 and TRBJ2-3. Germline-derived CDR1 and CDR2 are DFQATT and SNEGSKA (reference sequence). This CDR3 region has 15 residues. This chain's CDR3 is CSARGKGRGTDTQYF.

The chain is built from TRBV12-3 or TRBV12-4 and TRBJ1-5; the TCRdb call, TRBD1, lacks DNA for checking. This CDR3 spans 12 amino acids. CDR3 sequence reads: CASSRAGQPQHF.

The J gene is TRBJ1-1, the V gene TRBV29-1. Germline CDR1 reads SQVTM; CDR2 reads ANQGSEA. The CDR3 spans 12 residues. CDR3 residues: CSVGWGNTEAFF.

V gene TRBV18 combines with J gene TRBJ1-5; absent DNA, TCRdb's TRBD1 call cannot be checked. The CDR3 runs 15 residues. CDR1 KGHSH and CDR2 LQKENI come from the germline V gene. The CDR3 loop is CASSPTTGGEQPQHF.

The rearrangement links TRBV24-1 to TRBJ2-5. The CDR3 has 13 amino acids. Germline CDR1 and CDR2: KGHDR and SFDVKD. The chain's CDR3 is CATEGYGSETQYF.

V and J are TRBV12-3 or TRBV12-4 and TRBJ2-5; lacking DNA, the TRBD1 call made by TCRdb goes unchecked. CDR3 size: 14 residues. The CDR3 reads CASSQTGSVGTQYF.

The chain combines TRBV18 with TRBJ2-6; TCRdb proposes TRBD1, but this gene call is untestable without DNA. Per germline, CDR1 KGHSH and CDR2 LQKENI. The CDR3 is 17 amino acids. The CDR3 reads CASSPLLTGAGANVLTF.

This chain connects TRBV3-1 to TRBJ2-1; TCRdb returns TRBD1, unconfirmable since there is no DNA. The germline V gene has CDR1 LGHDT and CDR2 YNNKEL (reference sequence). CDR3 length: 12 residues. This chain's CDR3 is CASSYLGGGQFF.

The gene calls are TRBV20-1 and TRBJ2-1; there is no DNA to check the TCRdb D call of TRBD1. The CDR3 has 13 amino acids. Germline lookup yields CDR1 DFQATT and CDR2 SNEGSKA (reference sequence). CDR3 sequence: CSAPGIAYNEQFF.

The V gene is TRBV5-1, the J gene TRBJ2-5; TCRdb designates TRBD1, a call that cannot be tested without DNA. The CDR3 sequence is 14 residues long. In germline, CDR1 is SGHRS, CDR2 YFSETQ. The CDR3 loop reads CASSLRDTQETQYF. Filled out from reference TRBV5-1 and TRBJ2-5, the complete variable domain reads KAGVTQTPRYLIKTRGQQVTLSCSPISGHRSVSWYQQTPGQGLQFLFEYFSETQRNKGNFPGRFSGRQFSNSRSEMNVSTLELGDSALYLCASSLRDTQETQYFGPGTRLLVL.

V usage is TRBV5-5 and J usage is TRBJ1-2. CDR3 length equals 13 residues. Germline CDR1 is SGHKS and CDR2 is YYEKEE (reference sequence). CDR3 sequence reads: CASSLDFNYGYTF.

CDR3 loop: CASSLEQQAYNEQFF. The chain is built from TRBV7-2 and TRBJ2-1. The V gene's germline CDR1 is SGHTA and CDR2 FQGNSA. This CDR3 spans 15 amino acids.

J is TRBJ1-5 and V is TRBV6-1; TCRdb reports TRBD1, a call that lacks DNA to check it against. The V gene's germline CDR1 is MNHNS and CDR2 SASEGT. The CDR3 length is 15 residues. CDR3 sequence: CASRPGTGRNQPQHF.

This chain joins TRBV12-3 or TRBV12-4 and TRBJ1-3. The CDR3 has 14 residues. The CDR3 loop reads CASSFSDSGNTIYF.